This section outlines one TCR beta chain sequence together with its context. Its antigen is unknown. Across several immunoSEQ plates, the genomic DNA of each subset was split evenly. Assay used: immunoSEQ multiplex PCR; TCRdb lists only in-frame clones, some missing. The sample lists 500,000 to 650,000 clones, roughly 79% seen once, with 12% in the top ten. This sample was included in a study of shared clonotypes between healthy human individuals. Study-level points and caveats: What limited the represented genetic and exposure-history diversity was the small number of donors. Clonotype sharing among donors was expected to depend on sequencing depth.

V dropped 10 bases and J dropped 3 bases, with 22 bases sitting between them. CDR3 size: 15 residues. Looked up from germline, CDR1 is WSHSY and CDR2 is SAAADI. The specimen was PBMCs. The V and J genes are TRBV10-2 and TRBJ2-7, with D possibly TRBD1 on 6 matching bases. The clonotype originates from a middle-aged woman in good health. Some clones in this sample may be carry-over from other donors' samples. This chain's CDR3 is CATKDIGQISYEQYF. CDR3 DNA sequence: TGCGCCACCAAAGACATAGGACAGATTAGCTACGAGCAGTACTTC.